One sample yielded the 10 T cell receptor beta chains listed below, sequenced in a study of Graves' ophthalmopathy and Graves' hyperthyroidism. The study amplified TCR beta CDR3 regions using RNA transcripts. RT-PCR with HTBI primers came first, then second-round multiplex PCR. TCRdb re-called the multiplex PCR reads with MiXCR, one entry per CDR3 protein. The data hold over a million distinct CDR3 sequences, with about 38% observed a single time. The material sequenced was peripheral blood or thyroid tissue (not recorded which). The receptor source for this set is an adult man with Graves' hyperthyroidism.

This clonotype was observed a handful of times. The chain is built from TRBV4-3 and TRBJ1-3; TRBD1 agrees at 8 bases. Looked up from germline, CDR1 is LGHNA and CDR2 is YSLEER. The CDR3 has 18 residues. The J segment lost 0 bases and the V segment lost 0 bases, leaving 7 bases of the junction unmatched. CDR3 sequence reads: CASSQDRKTGGSGNTIYF. The CDR3 DNA is TGCGCCAGCAGCCAAGACCGAAAAACAGGGGGCTCTGGAAACACCATATATTTT.

The rearrangement uses TRBV29-1 and TRBJ1-5; TRBD1 is a possible D gene (6 bases). Germline V gene data show CDR1 as SQVTM and CDR2 as ANQGSEA. V dropped 4 bases and J dropped 11 bases, with 24 bases sitting between them. The CDR3 loop spans 15 amino acids. The CDR3 DNA is TGCAGCGTTGTCCCGCGGGGGCACTCTCAAGAGACCCAGCATTTT. Translating gives CSVVPRGHSQETQHF.

This clonotype occurred a few times. This sequence joins TRBV5-1 and TRBJ2-3; D may be TRBD2 (5 bases). V was pared by 4 bases and J by 2 bases, with 11 bases between. CDR1 is SGHRS and CDR2 is YFSETQ in the germline V gene. This CDR3 is built from 14 residues. The CDR3 DNA reads as TGCGCCAGCAGCCCGGACGGACTCACAGATACGCAGTATTTT. It translates to CASSPDGLTDTQYF.

The CDR3 here is CASRTRTSGSGTGELFF. Written as DNA, the CDR3 is TGTGCCAGCAGGACTAGGACTAGCGGGAGTGGCACCGGGGAGCTGTTTTTT. V is TRBV7-8 and J is TRBJ2-2, with 13 bases that match TRBD2. Unmatched junction bases numbered 8, after V lost 6 bases and J lost 4 bases. Germline lookup yields CDR1 SGHVS and CDR2 FQNEAQ. This CDR3 has 17 amino acids. The variable domain in full, with the rest retrieved from reference TRBV7-8 and TRBJ2-2, is GAGVSQSPRYKVAKRGQDVALRCDPISGHVSLFWYQQALGQGPEFLTYFQNEAQLDKSGLPSDRFFAERPEGSVSTLKIQRTQQEDSAVYLCASRTRTSGSGTGELFFGEGSRLTVL.

As to this clonotype: This may stem from a read error, because a much larger clone lies one nucleotide away. The genes are TRBV20-1 and TRBJ1-4, with TRBD1 matching over 7 bases. The CDR3 totals 15 residues. The J segment lost 8 bases and the V segment lost 5 bases, leaving 14 bases of the junction unmatched. Germline assignment: CDR1 DFQATT and CDR2 SNEGSKA (reference sequence). The CDR3 region has the DNA TGCAGTGCTCAGGGGGGGCCCTCTCTGGCCGAAAAACTGTTTTTT. Its protein is CSAQGGPSLAEKLFF.

This clonotype occurred once. A read error is possible here, since a much larger clone lies one base away. This sequence joins TRBV29-1 and TRBJ2-5, with a weak D call TRBD2 (5 bases). CDR1 is SQVTM, CDR2 ANQGSEA, per germline. The CDR3 is made up of 12 amino acids. V was shortened by 8 bases and J by 10 bases, with 20 bases between the two germline ends. CDR3 in amino acids: CSIRSGLLGQYF. In nucleotides, the CDR3 is TGCAGCATTCGTTCCGGACTCCTCGGCCAGTACTTC.

This clonotype was seen many times. The chain combines TRBV19 with TRBJ1-1; D is uncertain. Trimming cost V 3 bases and J 2 bases, with 7 bases left between them. Germline V gives CDR1 LNHDA, CDR2 SQIVND (reference sequence). The CDR3 is 13 residues long. The CDR3 DNA follows: TGTGCCAGTAGTATGACACACAACACTGAAGCTTTCTTT. Translating gives CASSMTHNTEAFF.

As concerns this clonotype: A read error may account for a junction end that differs from germline. The V call is TRBV29-1, the J call TRBJ1-1, with D unresolved. The CDR3 sequence is 12 residues long. Per the germline V gene, CDR1 is SQVTM and CDR2 is ANQGSEA. The CDR3 region is CSVPTENAEAFF. In DNA form, the CDR3 reads TGCAGCGTTCCTACAGAGAACGCTGAAGCTTTCTTT.

The chain combines TRBV10-2 with TRBJ1-1; no clear D gene. Trimming removed 6 bases from V and 3 bases from J, with 11 bases in between. This CDR3 spans 13 amino acids. Germline V gene sequence: CDR1 WSHSY, CDR2 SAAADI. The CDR3 nucleotides read TGCGCCAGCAGAGCTCAGGCGGACACTGAAGCTTTCTTT. It codes for CASRAQADTEAFF.

In this sample, this clonotype turned up a few times. This chain joins TRBV6-6 and TRBJ1-5; 7 bases are a match to TRBD1. Germline V CDR1 and CDR2: MNHNY, SVGAGI (reference sequence). This CDR3 comprises 16 residues. V trimming: 2 bases; J trimming: 7 bases; junction bases outside the gene matches: 11. CDR3 nucleotides: TGTGCCAGCAGTTACCTTGAGACAGGGTTGGGGCAGCCCCAGCATTTT. Amino acid sequence: CASSYLETGLGQPQHF.